This T cell receptor beta chain was found in a study of T cells after yellow fever vaccination. General study results and limits: The secondary response showed a weaker magnitude and a faster peak, day 5 versus 15. Contamination by abundant bulk-population clonotypes could be present in FACS-sorted repertoires. Boosting was followed by the reappearance of most primary-vaccination clones (around 95% CD4, 85% to 90% CD8).

A process of 5'RACE template switching, which added a universal primer site and UMIs, was used to make TCR cDNA. TCRdb analysed the 5' RACE reads with MiXCR anew, one entry per CDR3 protein. The sample lists roughly 310,000 distinct CDR3 sequences, around 3.9% seen once, with 23% in the top ten. This clonotype was observed many times. No antigen is known for it. The germline V gene encodes CDR1 KGHSH and CDR2 LQKENI. This CDR3 is built from 13 residues. The V and J ends lost 10 bases and 0 bases respectively, with 9 bases between them. V is TRBV18 and J is TRBJ2-2; D unresolved. Source: PBMCs, taken on the day of the yellow fever booster vaccination. This sequence was found in a man between 18 and 29 years old who received the YFV17D yellow fever vaccine. CDR3 bases: TGTGCCACAACACCCGCGAACACCGGGGAGCTGTTTTTT. It translates to CATTPANTGELFF.